This record concerns one T cell receptor (beta chain) sequence. CDR1 and CDR2 (germline): SGHTA, FQGNSA. CDR3 length: 14 amino acids. With V trimmed by 7 bases and J by 6 bases, 8 bases remained unmatched. The sample originates from a study of blood T cell repertoires in COVID-19. For the study at large: Donors in the United States, Italy and Spain gave samples during acute or convalescent COVID-19. The analysed material was cDNA or gDNA that came from T cells, B-cell-depleted T cells, or PBMCs.

Original data processing: Nucleated cell number was recorded as an estimate derived from reference gene primer amplification. Repertoires were generated with immunoSEQ multiplex PCR, while TCRdb's copy carries only in-frame clones and drops some. D and trimming were read from the DNA, whereas the V and J calls and clone size are those reported in that table. The sample lists 55,000 to 90,000 clones; about 86% were seen once. This chain links TRBV7-2 with TRBJ1-1; 10 bases line up with TRBD1. The receptor comes from a man in his 70s with active COVID-19. Material for sequencing was peripheral blood. The CDR3 loop reads CASTAPGQGSEAFF. The CDR3 DNA reads TGTGCCAGCACCGCCCCGGGACAGGGGTCTGAAGCTTTCTTT.